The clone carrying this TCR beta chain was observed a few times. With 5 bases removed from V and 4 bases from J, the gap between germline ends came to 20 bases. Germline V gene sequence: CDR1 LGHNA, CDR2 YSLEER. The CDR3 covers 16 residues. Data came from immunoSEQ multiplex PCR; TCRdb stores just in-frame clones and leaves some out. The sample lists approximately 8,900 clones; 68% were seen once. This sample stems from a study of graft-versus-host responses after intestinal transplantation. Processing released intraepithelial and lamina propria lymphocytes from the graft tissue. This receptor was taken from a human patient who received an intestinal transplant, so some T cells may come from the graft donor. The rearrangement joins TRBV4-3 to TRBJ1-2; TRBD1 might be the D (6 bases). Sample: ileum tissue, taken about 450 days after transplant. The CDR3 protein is CASSGGASEMFYGYTF. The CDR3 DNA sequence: TGCGCCAGCAGCGGGGGGGCCTCGGAAATGTTCTATGGCTACACCTTC.